The 17 T cell receptor beta chains below come from one sample, sequenced in a study of T cell responses to AZD1222 COVID-19 vaccine. Repertoires were generated with immunoSEQ multiplex PCR, while TCRdb's copy carries only in-frame clones and drops some. The sample shows some 180,000 clones, about 93% of them seen only once. Sample: peripheral blood, taken 28 days after the second dose of the MenACWY control vaccine. These receptors were collected from an adult who received the MenACWY meningococcal vaccine as a control.

V gene TRBV7-8 combines with J gene TRBJ1-2, with TRBD1 as a possible D gene (5 bases). V lost 2 bases, J lost 7 bases, and 8 bases lay in between. This CDR3 comprises 12 residues. Germline CDR1 is SGHVS and CDR2 is FQNEAQ. The CDR3 region has the DNA TGTGCCAGCAGCTTACTTGGGGCTGGCTACACCTTC. This encodes CASSLLGAGYTF.

The CDR3 protein is CASSSDRGRYEQYF. The CDR3 region has the DNA TGCGCCAGCAGCTCTGACAGGGGGCGGTACGAGCAGTACTTC. The chain joins TRBV5-1 to TRBJ2-7; 10 nucleotides match TRBD1. V lost 3 bases to trimming and J lost 4 bases; unmatched junction nucleotides: 4. Germline CDR1 SGHRS, CDR2 YFSETQ. The CDR3 contains 14 residues.

This chain links TRBV5-5 with TRBJ2-7; 8 bases line up with TRBD1. Germline V gene data show CDR1 as SGHKS and CDR2 as YYEKEE (reference sequence). The CDR3 loop spans 14 amino acids. With V trimmed by 2 bases and J by 3 bases, 4 bases remained unmatched. CDR3 sequence (DNA): TGTGCCAGCAGCTTTGGACAGGGAAACTACGAGCAGTACTTC. Its protein is CASSFGQGNYEQYF.

The genes are TRBV2 and TRBJ1-6; D gene ambiguous. The CDR3 has 14 amino acids. Germline V gene sequence: CDR1 SNHLY, CDR2 FYNNEI. V lost 6 bases to trimming and J lost 10 bases, with 16 bases between them. CDR3 sequence reads: CASRVQISGSPLHF. The CDR3 nucleotides are TGTGCCAGCAGAGTGCAGATATCGGGGTCACCCCTCCACTTT.

The rearrangement links TRBV18 to TRBJ1-6, with a tentative D call TRBD1 (5 bases). Germline assignment: CDR1 KGHSH and CDR2 LQKENI. V was shortened by 6 bases and J by 4 bases, with 10 bases between the two germline ends. The CDR3 covers 14 residues. The DNA of the CDR3 is TGTGCCAGCTCTGAAACAGGTTATAATTCACCCCTCCACTTT. Its translation is CASSETGYNSPLHF.

CDR3 protein: CSVIPLLGSYEQYF. DNA of the CDR3: TGCAGCGTCATCCCCCTACTAGGCTCCTACGAGCAGTACTTC. The chain recombines TRBV29-1 with TRBJ2-7; TRBD2 might be the D (5 bases). Germline-derived CDR1 and CDR2 are SQVTM and ANQGSEA. V was clipped by 6 bases and J by 0 bases, with 15 bases between them. The CDR3 is 14 amino acids.

The chain links TRBV3-1 (or the pseudogene TRBV3-2) to TRBJ1-2; D is possibly TRBD1 (5 bases). CDR3 length: 14 amino acids. V lost 4 bases and J 4 bases, leaving 13 bases between the germline ends. Per the germline V gene, CDR1 is LGHDT and CDR2 is YNNKEL (reference sequence). CDR3 in DNA: TGTGCCAGCAGCCTCCAAGGGGTCAGCTATGGCTACACCTTC. It translates to CASSLQGVSYGYTF.

This clone appeared a single time. This chain links TRBV18 with TRBJ1-3; D is ambiguous. Germline lookup yields CDR1 KGHSH and CDR2 LQKENI. The V and J ends lost 6 bases and 3 bases respectively, with 12 bases between them. The CDR3 covers 14 residues. Here the CDR3 DNA reads TGTGCCAGCTCCCGACTTGGAGTTGGAAACACCATATATTTT. The encoded protein is CASSRLGVGNTIYF.

CDR3 protein: CASSESTLLRTDTQYF. The CDR3 region has the DNA TGCGCCAGCAGTGAGTCGACTCTACTCCGCACAGATACGCAGTATTTT. V and J are TRBV10-2 and TRBJ2-3; D is unclear. V was pared by 0 bases and J by 1 base, with 11 bases between. This CDR3 spans 16 amino acids. Germline CDR1 reads WSHSY; CDR2 reads SAAADI.

This chain joins TRBV19 and TRBJ1-6, with TRBD1 as a possible D gene (6 bases). The CDR3 loop spans 13 amino acids. Germline CDR1 reads LNHDA; CDR2 reads SQIVND (reference sequence). Trimming removed 7 bases from V and 6 bases from J, with 10 bases in between. The CDR3 is CASKGDGNSPLHF. In DNA form, the CDR3 reads TGTGCCAGTAAGGGGGACGGTAATTCACCCCTCCACTTT.

The chain employs TRBV19 and TRBJ1-5; 8 positions match TRBD1. Unmatched junction bases numbered 8, after V lost 5 bases and J lost 2 bases. The CDR3 extends over 16 amino acids. Germline V lookup: CDR1 LNHDA, CDR2 SQIVND (reference sequence). The CDR3: CASSSGQGRGNQPQHF. For the CDR3, the DNA is TGTGCCAGTAGTTCAGGACAGGGCCGAGGCAATCAGCCCCAGCATTTT.

This clone has just one count. J is TRBJ1-6 and V is TRBV27; D remains ambiguous. The CDR3 has 15 residues. The germline CDR1 and CDR2 sequences are MNHEY and SMNVEV (reference sequence). Trimming removed 3 bases from V and 0 bases from J, with 6 bases in between. The CDR3 DNA is TGTGCCAGCAGTTTCGGGGTCTCCTATAATTCACCCCTCCACTTT. Protein: CASSFGVSYNSPLHF.

The chain uses TRBV5-4 and TRBJ1-5, with no clear D. CDR1 and CDR2 (germline): SGHNT, YYREEE (reference sequence). This CDR3 is built from 13 residues. The germline V and J ends were trimmed by 7 bases and 0 bases, with 8 bases remaining between them. The CDR3 loop reads CASGVDSNQPQHF. DNA for the CDR3: TGTGCCAGCGGGGTGGATAGCAATCAGCCCCAGCATTTT. Full variable domain (remainder filled in from reference TRBV5-4 and TRBJ1-5): ETGVTQSPTHLIKTRGQQVTLRCSSQSGHNTVSWYQQALGQGPQFIFQYYREEENGRGNFPPRFSGLQFPNYSSELNVNALELDDSALYLCASGVDSNQPQHFGDGTRLSIL.

The chain is built from TRBV5-1 and TRBJ2-7; tentative D call: TRBD1 (8 bases). The ends were cut back, 4 bases at V and 1 base at J, with 18 bases in the middle. The CDR3 consists of 16 residues. Germline V CDR1 and CDR2: SGHRS, YFSETQ. In nucleotides, the CDR3 is TGCGCCAGCAGCCCCGGGGGGACAGGAATTTCCTACGAGCAGTACTTC. This codes for CASSPGGTGISYEQYF.

The J gene is TRBJ1-6, the V gene TRBV5-4; D is ambiguous. The CDR3 extends over 16 amino acids. Per the germline V gene, CDR1 is SGHNT and CDR2 is YYREEE (reference sequence). Trimming shortened V by 5 bases and J by 4 bases, and 16 bases separated the two germline ends. For the CDR3, the DNA is TGTGCCAGCAGAAATCTTGATACGGGTTATAATTCACCCCTCCACTTT. This gives the protein CASRNLDTGYNSPLHF.

This clone was seen only once. The chain recombines TRBV19 with TRBJ1-5; no definite D call. The CDR3 has 13 residues. Germline values: CDR1 LNHDA, CDR2 SQIVND (reference sequence). The V and J ends lost 4 bases and 5 bases respectively, with 9 bases between them. The CDR3 DNA reads TGTGCCAGTAGTAGGCTCCGCGATCAGCCCCAGCATTTT. Translation: CASSRLRDQPQHF.

The chain is built from TRBV7-8 and TRBJ1-1; the match to TRBD1 covers 7 bases. The germline CDR1 and CDR2 sequences are SGHVS and FQNEAQ. The CDR3 runs to 13 residues. Unmatched junction bases numbered 4, after V lost 5 bases and J lost 4 bases. The CDR3 region has the DNA TGTGCCAGCAGCGGGTACAGGGGCACTGAAGCTTTCTTT. Translation gives CASSGYRGTEAFF.